This T cell receptor (beta chain) was found in a study of blood T cell repertoires in COVID-19. The wider study: Italy, Spain and the United States were the sources of the convalescent and acute COVID-19 samples. PBMCs, B-cell-depleted T cells, or T cells provided the cDNA or gDNA that made up the material.

The V gene lost 0 bases and the J gene lost 10 bases, with 11 bases spanning the gap. From germline, CDR1 is SGHRS and CDR2 YFSETQ. This CDR3 is 13 amino acids long. In the study's own analysis: Amplification of reference gene primers provided the estimated nucleated cell counts. Libraries were prepared by immunoSEQ multiplex PCR; TCRdb keeps only in-frame clonotypes and omits some of them. The V and J calls and clone size were taken over from that table, and D and trimming were inferred from the DNA. The data hold 80,000 to 95,000 clones, with roughly 85% observed a single time. The sequencing sample was made of peripheral blood. The receptor comes from a man in his fifties or sixties with active or convalescent COVID-19. The genes are TRBV5-1 and TRBJ2-1; no definite D call. CDR3: CASSLAFQSEQFF. CDR3 nucleotide sequence: TGCGCCAGCAGCTTGGCCTTTCAGTCCGAGCAGTTCTTC.